Following are 20 T cell receptor beta chains from one sample sequenced in a study of blood T cell repertoires in COVID-19. Profiled with immunoSEQ multiplex PCR; TCRdb holds only in-frame clones, not every one. The data hold around 300,000 clones, with around 88% observed a single time. The sample taken for sequencing was peripheral blood. The receptors here all came from a woman aged 25 to 45 with COVID-19, enrolled during active disease.

In this sample, this clone turned up once. The chain employs TRBV27 and TRBJ2-1; TRBD2 matches at 7 bases. The length of the CDR3 is 14 residues. The germline V gene has CDR1 MNHEY and CDR2 SMNVEV (reference sequence). Trimming took 7 bases from V and 3 from J; bases not matched to a gene: 6. The CDR3 loop is CASKAGRYYNEQFF. The CDR3 DNA is TGTGCCAGCAAAGCGGGGCGATACTACAATGAGCAGTTCTTC.

The chain combines TRBV2 with TRBJ1-1, with D possibly being TRBD1 (6 bases). In germline, CDR1 is SNHLY, CDR2 FYNNEI. Trimming stripped 5 bases from V and 0 bases from J, with 13 bases between. This CDR3 is built from 15 residues. The CDR3 DNA sequence: TGTGCCAGCAGTTACAGGGTAGGGATGAACACTGAAGCTTTCTTT. It translates to CASSYRVGMNTEAFF.

This chain joins TRBV5-1 and TRBJ1-1; unclear D gene. Germline CDR1 reads SGHRS; CDR2 reads YFSETQ. This CDR3 is built from 13 residues. V was trimmed by 4 bases and J by 4 bases, leaving 11 bases between them. The CDR3 DNA reads TGCGCCAGCAGCCTCACCCCGGGCACTGAAGCTTTCTTT. It is translated as CASSLTPGTEAFF.

The genes are TRBV9 and TRBJ2-3; 8 nucleotides align to TRBD2. CDR3 length equals 17 residues. The V segment lost 4 bases and the J segment 6 bases; nucleotides outside the gene matches: 16. CDR1 is SGDLS, CDR2 YYNGEE, per germline. DNA for the CDR3: TGTGCCAGCAGCCTAAGCGGGGGCGGGGGGCCCCTTGATACGCAGTATTTT. As protein: CASSLSGGGGPLDTQYF.

The chain employs TRBV11-3 and TRBJ1-1; 7 bases agree with TRBD1. Germline CDR1 is SGHNT and CDR2 is YENEEA. The CDR3 sequence is 15 residues long. With V trimmed by 5 bases and J by 3 bases, 9 bases remained unmatched. CDR3 DNA sequence: TGTGCCAGCAGCCCCCGGGGAGACAGGGACACTGAAGCTTTCTTT. Its translation is CASSPRGDRDTEAFF.

This sequence joins TRBV2 and TRBJ1-1; 7 bases are shared with TRBD1. Germline lookup yields CDR1 SNHLY and CDR2 FYNNEI. V was pared by 5 bases and J by 10 bases, with 10 bases of the junction left unmatched. This CDR3 is 13 amino acids long. The CDR3 DNA is TGTGCCAGCAGTCCAGGGACAGCACGAGGAGCTTTCTTT. Translating it yields CASSPGTARGAFF.

The chain employs TRBV6-5 and TRBJ1-6; D might be TRBD1 (5 bases). The CDR3 consists of 15 residues. Trimming removed 0 bases at V and 8 bases at J, with 11 bases between. Per the germline V gene, CDR1 is MNHEY and CDR2 is SVGAGI. CDR3 protein: CASSYSGGTHSPLHF. The CDR3 DNA follows: TGTGCCAGCAGTTACTCGGGGGGAACTCATTCACCCCTCCACTTT.

V gene TRBV7-2 combines with J gene TRBJ1-3; possibly TRBD1 for D (6 bases). There are 14 residues in the CDR3. Trimming removed 5 bases at V and 0 bases at J, with 8 bases between. Per the germline V gene, CDR1 is SGHTA and CDR2 is FQGNSA. The CDR3: CASSIQGSGNTIYF. The DNA for the CDR3 is TGTGCCAGCAGCATACAGGGCTCTGGAAACACCATATATTTT. The entire variable domain, with the rest obtained from reference TRBV7-2 and TRBJ1-3, is as follows: GAGVSQSPSNKVTEKGKDVELRCDPISGHTALYWYRQSLGQGLEFLIYFQGNSAPDKSGLPSDRFSAERTGGSVSTLTIQRTQQEDSAVYLCASSIQGSGNTIYFGEGSWLTVV.

This clone was seen more than once but under ten times. The V gene is TRBV4-1, the J gene TRBJ1-4; D not resolved. CDR1 is MGHRA and CDR2 is YSYEKL in the germline V gene. V shed 1 base and J shed 4 bases, with 13 bases lying between them. The length of the CDR3 is 16 residues. The CDR3 DNA reads TGCGCCAGCAGCCAAGTAATACCGGGATTTAATGAAAAACTGTTTTTT. Protein: CASSQVIPGFNEKLFF.

The chain has TRBV6-5 and TRBJ2-2, with TRBD1 identical over 8 bases. This CDR3 has 15 amino acids. Trimming removed 4 bases from V and 3 bases from J; junction bases left unmatched: 4. Germline CDR1 reads MNHEY; CDR2 reads SVGAGI. CDR3 coding DNA: TGTGCCAGCAGTTTTACAGGGGGGTACACCGGGGAGCTGTTTTTT. Amino acids: CASSFTGGYTGELFF.

This chain joins TRBV9 and TRBJ2-7, with TRBD1 identical over 9 bases. The CDR3 loop spans 15 amino acids. V lost 4 bases to trimming and J lost 4 bases; unmatched junction nucleotides: 9. Looked up from germline, CDR1 is SGDLS and CDR2 is YYNGEE. DNA of the CDR3: TGTGCCAGCAGCCCTGGGGGACAGGGTTTGTACGAGCAGTACTTC. This translates into CASSPGGQGLYEQYF.

The CDR3 protein is CASSPRGEGRYGYTF. The CDR3 DNA reads as TGTGCCAGTAGCCCACGCGGCGAGGGGAGGTATGGCTACACCTTC. V usage is TRBV19 and J usage is TRBJ1-2, with D tentatively TRBD1 (5 bases). CDR3 length: 15 amino acids. V shed 6 bases and J shed 5 bases, with 19 bases lying between them. The germline V gene encodes CDR1 LNHDA and CDR2 SQIVND (reference sequence).

The V and J genes are TRBV10-3 and TRBJ2-2, with D possibly matching TRBD2 (5 bases). Germline V gives CDR1 ENHRY, CDR2 SYGVKD. V was cut by 1 base and J by 7 bases, with 10 bases left in between. The CDR3 has 14 amino acids. CDR3 in amino acids: CAISEFMGSGELFF. Here the CDR3 DNA reads TGTGCCATCAGTGAGTTCATGGGGAGCGGGGAGCTGTTTTTT.

The chain joins TRBV11-3 to TRBJ2-7, with D maybe TRBD2 (6 bases). The germline V gene has CDR1 SGHNT and CDR2 YENEEA. Between the trimmed V and J ends, which lost 1 base and 4 bases, there was a span of 14 bases. The CDR3 has 15 amino acids. The DNA of the CDR3 is TGTGCCAGCAGCTTAGTACGGACGGGGGATTACGAGCAGTACTTC. Residues: CASSLVRTGDYEQYF.

This chain connects TRBV19 to TRBJ1-2; D possibly corresponds to TRBD1 (6 bases). There are 14 residues in the CDR3. Germline V gene sequence: CDR1 LNHDA, CDR2 SQIVND (reference sequence). V shed 6 bases and J shed 4 bases, with 15 bases lying between them. The CDR3 DNA reads TGTGCCAGTAGAAGAACGGGGGGGCCCTATGGCTACACCTTC. Encoded protein: CASRRTGGPYGYTF.

This chain links TRBV19 with TRBJ2-3; D might be TRBD1 (5 bases). The V end was cut by 3 bases, the J end by 5 bases, with 9 bases between. The V gene's germline CDR1 is LNHDA and CDR2 SQIVND (reference sequence). This CDR3 spans 13 amino acids. DNA for the CDR3: TGTGCCAGTAGTATTCAGGGTCTAGATACGCAGTATTTT. As protein: CASSIQGLDTQYF.

The rearrangement joins TRBV7-9 to TRBJ2-3; 11 bases line up with TRBD2. The germline V gene has CDR1 SEHNR and CDR2 FQNEAQ (reference sequence). The V segment lost 5 bases and the J segment 2 bases; nucleotides outside the gene matches: 6. The CDR3 length is 16 residues. CDR3 nucleotides: TGTGCCAGCAGCCCAGGGACTAGCGGACCCACAGATACGCAGTATTTT. Translation: CASSPGTSGPTDTQYF.

In this sample, this clone turned up many times. The V call is TRBV23-1, the J call TRBJ2-7; D might be TRBD2 (5 bases). TRBV23-1 is labeled an ORF, and its function is uncertain. The V gene lost 6 bases and the J gene lost 6 bases, with 18 bases spanning the gap. This CDR3 region has 14 residues. This CDR3 is CASRDYPDDGEQYV. As DNA, the CDR3 is TGCGCCAGCAGAGACTATCCGGATGACGGCGAGCAGTACGTC.

V usage is TRBV6-5 and J usage is TRBJ1-6; TRBD1 matches 8 bases. The V gene's germline CDR1 is MNHEY and CDR2 SVGAGI. This CDR3 has 13 residues. J was trimmed by 7 bases and V by 8 bases; bases with no gene match: 4. The CDR3 DNA reads TGTGCCAGCCGGACAGGGCGAAATTCACCCCTCCACTTT. Amino acids: CASRTGRNSPLHF.

The V call is TRBV9, the J call TRBJ2-1, with 9 bases matching TRBD2. This CDR3 has 16 residues. The trim removed 3 bases at V and 0 bases at J, leaving 4 bases unmatched. CDR1 is SGDLS, CDR2 YYNGEE, per germline. As DNA, the CDR3 is TGTGCCAGCAGCGGTAGCGGGGGAAGCTCCTACAATGAGCAGTTCTTC. This sequence encodes CASSGSGGSSYNEQFF.